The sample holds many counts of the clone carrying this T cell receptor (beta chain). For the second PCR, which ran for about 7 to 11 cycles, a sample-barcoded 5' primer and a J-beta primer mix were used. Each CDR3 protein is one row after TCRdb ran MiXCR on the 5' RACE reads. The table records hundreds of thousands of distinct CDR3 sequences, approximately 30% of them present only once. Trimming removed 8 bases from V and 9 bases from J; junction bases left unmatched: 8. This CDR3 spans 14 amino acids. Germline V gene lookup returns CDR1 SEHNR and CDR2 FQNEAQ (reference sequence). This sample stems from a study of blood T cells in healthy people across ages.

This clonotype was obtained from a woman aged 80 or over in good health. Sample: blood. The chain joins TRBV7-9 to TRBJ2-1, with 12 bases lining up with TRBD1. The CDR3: CASFTRDRGPEQFF. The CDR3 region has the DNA TGTGCCAGCTTCACTCGGGACAGGGGGCCTGAGCAGTTCTTC.